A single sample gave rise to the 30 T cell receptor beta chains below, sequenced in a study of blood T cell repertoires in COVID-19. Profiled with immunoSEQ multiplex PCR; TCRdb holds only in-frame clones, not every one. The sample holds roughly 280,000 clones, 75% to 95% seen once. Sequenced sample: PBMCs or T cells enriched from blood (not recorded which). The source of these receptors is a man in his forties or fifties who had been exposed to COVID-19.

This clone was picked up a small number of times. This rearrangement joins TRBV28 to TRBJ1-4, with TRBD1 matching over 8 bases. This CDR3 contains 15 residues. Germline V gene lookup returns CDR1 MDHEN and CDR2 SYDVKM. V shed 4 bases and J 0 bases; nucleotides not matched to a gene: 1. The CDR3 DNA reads TGTGCCAGCAGTTCAGGGGGCTCAACTAATGAAAAACTGTTTTTT. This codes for CASSSGGSTNEKLFF.

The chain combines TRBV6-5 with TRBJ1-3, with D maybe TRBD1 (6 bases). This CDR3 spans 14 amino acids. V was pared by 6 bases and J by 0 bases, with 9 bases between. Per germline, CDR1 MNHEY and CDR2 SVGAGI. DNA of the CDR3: TGTGCCAGCAGCCAGGGGCACTCTGGAAACACCATATATTTT. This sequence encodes CASSQGHSGNTIYF.

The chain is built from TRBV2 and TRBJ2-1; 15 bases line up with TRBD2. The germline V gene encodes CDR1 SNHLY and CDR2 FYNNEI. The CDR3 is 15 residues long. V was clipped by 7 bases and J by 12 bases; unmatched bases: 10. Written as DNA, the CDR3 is TGTGCCAGCACGTGGACTAGCGGGAGGGACCAGGGGCAGTTCTTC. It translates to CASTWTSGRDQGQFF.

The CDR3 DNA reads as TGCGCCAGCAGCTTGGCCGGACAGGGGGACAATGAGCAGTTCTTC. Translation: CASSLAGQGDNEQFF. This chain connects TRBV5-1 to TRBJ2-1, with 10 bases fitting TRBD1. This CDR3 spans 15 amino acids. Germline loops: CDR1 SGHRS, CDR2 YFSETQ. After removal of 0 bases from V and 5 bases from J, the junction contained 2 bases not matched to a gene.

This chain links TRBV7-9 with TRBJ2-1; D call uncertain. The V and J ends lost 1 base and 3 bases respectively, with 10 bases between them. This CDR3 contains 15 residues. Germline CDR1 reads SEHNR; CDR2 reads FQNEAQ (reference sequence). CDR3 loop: CASSLVVNYYNEQFF. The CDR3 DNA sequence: TGTGCCAGCAGCTTAGTTGTGAACTACTACAATGAGCAGTTCTTC.

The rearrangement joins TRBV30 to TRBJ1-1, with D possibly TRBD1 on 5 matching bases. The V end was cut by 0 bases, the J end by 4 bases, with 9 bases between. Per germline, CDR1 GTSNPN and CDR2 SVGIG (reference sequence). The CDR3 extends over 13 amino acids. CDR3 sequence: CAWSVGGTTEAFF. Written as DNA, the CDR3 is TGTGCCTGGAGTGTTGGCGGGACCACTGAAGCTTTCTTT.

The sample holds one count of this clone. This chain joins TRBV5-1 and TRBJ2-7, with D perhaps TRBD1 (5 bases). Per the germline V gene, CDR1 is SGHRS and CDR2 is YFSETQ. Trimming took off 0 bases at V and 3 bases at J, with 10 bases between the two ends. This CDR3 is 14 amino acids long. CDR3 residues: CASSLGAGNYEQYF. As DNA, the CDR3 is TGCGCCAGCAGCTTGGGGGCAGGGAACTACGAGCAGTACTTC.

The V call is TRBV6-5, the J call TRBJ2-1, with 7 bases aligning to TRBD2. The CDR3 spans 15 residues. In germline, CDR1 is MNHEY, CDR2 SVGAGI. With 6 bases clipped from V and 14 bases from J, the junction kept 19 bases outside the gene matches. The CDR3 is CASSEGTWEGLRKFF. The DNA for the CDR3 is TGTGCCAGCAGCGAGGGGACTTGGGAGGGGCTACGAAAGTTCTTC.

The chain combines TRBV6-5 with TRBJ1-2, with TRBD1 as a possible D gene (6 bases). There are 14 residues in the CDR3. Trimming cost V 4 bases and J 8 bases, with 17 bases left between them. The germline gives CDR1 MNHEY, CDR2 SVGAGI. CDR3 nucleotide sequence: TGTGCCAGCAGTTGGGACGCCAGGGGCGAAGGCTACACCTTC. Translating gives CASSWDARGEGYTF.

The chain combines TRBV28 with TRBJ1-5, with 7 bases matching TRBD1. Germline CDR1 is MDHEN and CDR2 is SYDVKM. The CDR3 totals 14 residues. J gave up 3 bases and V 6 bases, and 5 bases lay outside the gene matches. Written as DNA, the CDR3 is TGTGCCAGCAGAGGACAGGTTTCCAATCAGCCCCAGCATTTT. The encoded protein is CASRGQVSNQPQHF.

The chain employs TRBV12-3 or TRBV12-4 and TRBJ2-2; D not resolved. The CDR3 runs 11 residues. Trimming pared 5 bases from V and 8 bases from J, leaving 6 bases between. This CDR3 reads CASSPLGELFF. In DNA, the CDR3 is TGTGCCAGCAGTCCTTTGGGGGAGCTGTTTTTT.

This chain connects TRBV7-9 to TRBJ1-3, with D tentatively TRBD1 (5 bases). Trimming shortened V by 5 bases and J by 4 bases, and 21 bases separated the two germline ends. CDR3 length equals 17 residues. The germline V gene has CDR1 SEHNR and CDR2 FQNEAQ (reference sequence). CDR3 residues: CASSPAGRTPKGNTIYF. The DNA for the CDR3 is TGTGCCAGCAGCCCCGCAGGTCGGACACCGAAAGGAAACACCATATATTTT.

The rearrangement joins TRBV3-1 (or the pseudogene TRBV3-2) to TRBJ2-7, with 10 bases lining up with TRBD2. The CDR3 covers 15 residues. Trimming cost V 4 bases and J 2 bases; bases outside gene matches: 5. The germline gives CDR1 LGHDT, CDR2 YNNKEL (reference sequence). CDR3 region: CASSLYLAGAYEQYF. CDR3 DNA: TGTGCCAGCAGCCTCTACCTAGCGGGAGCCTACGAGCAGTACTTC.

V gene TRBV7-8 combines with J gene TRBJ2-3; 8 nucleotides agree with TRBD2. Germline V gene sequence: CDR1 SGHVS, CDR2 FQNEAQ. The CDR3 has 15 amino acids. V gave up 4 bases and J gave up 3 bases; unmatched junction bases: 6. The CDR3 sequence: CASSSSGTRTDTQYF. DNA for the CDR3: TGTGCCAGCAGCTCCTCGGGGACTAGAACAGATACGCAGTATTTT. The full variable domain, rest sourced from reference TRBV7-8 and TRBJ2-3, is GAGVSQSPRYKVAKRGQDVALRCDPISGHVSLFWYQQALGQGPEFLTYFQNEAQLDKSGLPSDRFFAERPEGSVSTLKIQRTQQEDSAVYLCASSSSGTRTDTQYFGPGTRLTVL.

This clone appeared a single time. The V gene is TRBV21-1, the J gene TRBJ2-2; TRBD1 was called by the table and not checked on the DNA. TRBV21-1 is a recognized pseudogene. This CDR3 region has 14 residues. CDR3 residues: CASSRNRDPGELFF. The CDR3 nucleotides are TGTGCCAGCAGTCGAAACAGGGATCCCGGGGAGCTGTTTTTT.

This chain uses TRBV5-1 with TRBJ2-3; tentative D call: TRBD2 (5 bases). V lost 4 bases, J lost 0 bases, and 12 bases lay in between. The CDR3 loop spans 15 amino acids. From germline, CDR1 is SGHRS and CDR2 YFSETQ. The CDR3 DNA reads TGCGCCAGCAGCCGAAGCGGAACTAGCACAGATACGCAGTATTTT. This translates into CASSRSGTSTDTQYF.

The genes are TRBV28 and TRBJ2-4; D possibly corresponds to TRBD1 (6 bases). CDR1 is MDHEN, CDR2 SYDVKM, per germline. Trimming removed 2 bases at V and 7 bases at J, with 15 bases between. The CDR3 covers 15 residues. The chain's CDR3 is CASSLDPGVKNIQYF. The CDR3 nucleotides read TGTGCCAGCAGTTTAGACCCAGGGGTTAAGAACATTCAGTACTTC.

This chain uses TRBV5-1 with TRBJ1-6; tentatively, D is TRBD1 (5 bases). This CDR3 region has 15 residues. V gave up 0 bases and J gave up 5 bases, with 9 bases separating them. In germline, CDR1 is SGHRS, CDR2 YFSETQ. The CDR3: CASSLAGFDNSPLHF. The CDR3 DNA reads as TGCGCCAGCAGCTTGGCAGGGTTTGATAATTCACCCCTCCACTTT.

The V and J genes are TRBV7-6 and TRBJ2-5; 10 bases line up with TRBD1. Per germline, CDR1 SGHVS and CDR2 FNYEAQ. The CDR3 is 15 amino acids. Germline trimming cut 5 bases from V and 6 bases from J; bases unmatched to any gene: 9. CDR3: CASSPLGQGGKTQYF. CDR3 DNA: TGTGCCAGCAGCCCACTCGGACAGGGGGGAAAGACCCAGTACTTC.

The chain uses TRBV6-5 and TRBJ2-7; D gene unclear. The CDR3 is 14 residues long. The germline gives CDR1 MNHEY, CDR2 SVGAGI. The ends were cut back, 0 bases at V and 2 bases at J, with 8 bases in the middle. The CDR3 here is CASSYSSQAYEQYF. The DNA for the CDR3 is TGTGCCAGCAGTTACTCGTCGCAGGCCTACGAGCAGTACTTC.

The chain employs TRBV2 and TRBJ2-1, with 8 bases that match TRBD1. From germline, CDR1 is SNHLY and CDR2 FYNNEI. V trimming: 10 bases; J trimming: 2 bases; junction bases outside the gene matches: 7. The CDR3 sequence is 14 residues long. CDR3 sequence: CANKQGAAYNEQFF. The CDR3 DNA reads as TGTGCCAATAAGCAGGGGGCTGCCTACAATGAGCAGTTCTTC.

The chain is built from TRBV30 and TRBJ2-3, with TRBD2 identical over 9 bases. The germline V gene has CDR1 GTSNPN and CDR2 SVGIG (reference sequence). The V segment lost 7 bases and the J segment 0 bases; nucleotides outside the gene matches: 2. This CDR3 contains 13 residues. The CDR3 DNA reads TGTGCCTCACTAGCGGGTAGCACAGATACGCAGTATTTT. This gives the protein CASLAGSTDTQYF.

CDR3 DNA sequence: TGTGCCAGCGAAGCTAGCGGGCCCTACGAGCAGTACTTC. Translating gives CASEASGPYEQYF. This sequence joins TRBV6-5 and TRBJ2-7, with 8 bases that match TRBD2. Losses at the gene ends were 8 bases for V and 2 bases for J; bases not matched to a gene: 5. CDR1 is MNHEY and CDR2 is SVGAGI in the germline V gene. The CDR3 runs 13 residues.

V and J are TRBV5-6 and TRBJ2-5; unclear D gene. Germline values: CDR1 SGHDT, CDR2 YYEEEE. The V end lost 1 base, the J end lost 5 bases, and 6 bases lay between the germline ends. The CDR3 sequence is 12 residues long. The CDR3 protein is CASSLFRETQYF. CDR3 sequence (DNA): TGTGCCAGCAGCTTGTTTCGGGAGACCCAGTACTTC.

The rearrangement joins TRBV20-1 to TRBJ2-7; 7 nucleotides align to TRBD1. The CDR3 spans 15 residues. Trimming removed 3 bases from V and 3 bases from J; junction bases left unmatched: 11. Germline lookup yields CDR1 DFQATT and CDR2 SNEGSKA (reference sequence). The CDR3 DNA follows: TGCAGTGCTAGTGCCCAGACAGGGAGTATCTACGAGCAGTACTTC. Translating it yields CSASAQTGSIYEQYF.

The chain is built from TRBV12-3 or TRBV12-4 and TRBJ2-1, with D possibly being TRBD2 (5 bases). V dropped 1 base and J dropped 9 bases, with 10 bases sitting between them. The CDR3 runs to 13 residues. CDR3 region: CASSLGGYGEQFF. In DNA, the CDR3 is TGTGCCAGCAGTTTAGGAGGGTATGGTGAGCAGTTCTTC.

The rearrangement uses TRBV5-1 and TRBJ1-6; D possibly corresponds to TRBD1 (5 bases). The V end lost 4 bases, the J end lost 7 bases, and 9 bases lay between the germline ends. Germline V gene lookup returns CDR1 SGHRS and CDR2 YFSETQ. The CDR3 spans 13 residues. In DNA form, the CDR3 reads TGCGCCAGCAGCCAGGACATCAATTCACCCCTCCACTTT. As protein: CASSQDINSPLHF.

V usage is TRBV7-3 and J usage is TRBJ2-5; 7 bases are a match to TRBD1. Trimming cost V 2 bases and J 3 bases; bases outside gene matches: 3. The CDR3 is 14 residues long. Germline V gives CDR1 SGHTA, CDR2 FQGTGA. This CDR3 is CASSLYGTEETQYF. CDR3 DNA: TGTGCCAGCAGCTTATATGGGACAGAAGAGACCCAGTACTTC.

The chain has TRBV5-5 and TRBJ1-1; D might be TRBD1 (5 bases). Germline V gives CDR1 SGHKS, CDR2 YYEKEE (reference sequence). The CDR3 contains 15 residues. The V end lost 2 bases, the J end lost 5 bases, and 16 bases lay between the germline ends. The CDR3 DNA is TGTGCCAGCAGCTTAGTTCAGGGCTTAAGGACTGAAGCTTTCTTT. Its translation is CASSLVQGLRTEAFF.

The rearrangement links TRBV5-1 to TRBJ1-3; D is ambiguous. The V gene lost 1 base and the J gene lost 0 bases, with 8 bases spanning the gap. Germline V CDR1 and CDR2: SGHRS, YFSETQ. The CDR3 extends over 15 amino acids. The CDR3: CASSLFTGSGNTIYF. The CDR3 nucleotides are TGCGCCAGCAGCTTGTTTACCGGCTCTGGAAACACCATATATTTT.